Here is one TCR beta chain with its context. Its antigen is unknown. Expressed TCRB transcripts got sequenced, as all isolated RNA was reverse transcribed. Sequencing produced, on average, around 1 million reads for the stem cell-like memory T cell samples. Data came from immunoSEQ multiplex PCR; TCRdb stores just in-frame clones and leaves some out. Found here are over 20,000 clones, 49% of them singletons; the top ten hold 0.3%. The sample originates from a study of beta chain features in type 1 diabetes. Study-wide results and caveats: For Type 1 diabetes patients, all four CD4+ subsets carried TCRB CDR3s that were moderately but significantly shorter.

V was trimmed by 2 bases and J by 0 bases, leaving 8 bases between them. Germline V lookup: CDR1 LNHNV, CDR2 YYDKDF (reference sequence). This CDR3 region has 14 residues. A single heparinised blood sample, averaging roughly 110 mL, was obtained per donor. By way of CD45RO/CCR7/CD25/CD127/CD95/CD27, the CD4+ regulatory, stem cell-like memory, central memory and naive cells were sorted. The sequence came from a man aged 30 to 39 with type 1 diabetes. The sequenced material came from stem cell memory CD4+ T cells from blood. This chain connects TRBV15 to TRBJ2-7; D is unclear. The CDR3 protein is CATSRLGSSYEQYF. CDR3 in DNA: TGTGCCACCAGCAGACTAGGCAGCTCCTACGAGCAGTACTTC. Combining the CDR3 with reference TRBV15 and TRBJ2-7 gives the whole variable domain DAMVIQNPRYQVTQFGKPVTLSCSQTLNHNVMYWYQQKSSQAPKLLFHYYDKDFNNEADTPDNFQSRRPNTSFCFLDIRSPGLGDTAMYLCATSRLGSSYEQYFGPGTRLTVT.